This TCR beta chain stems from a study of T cells after yellow fever vaccination. This clonotype was counted between two and nine times. TCRdb called the 5' RACE reads again in MiXCR, with one record for every CDR3 protein. This repertoire shows 450,000 to 550,000 distinct CDR3 sequences, roughly 21% found once; its top ten account for 14%. Germline CDR1 SGHTA, CDR2 FQGNSA. V was shortened by 2 bases and J by 4 bases, with 12 bases between the two germline ends. This CDR3 has 15 amino acids. The starting material was PBMCs, obtained 15 days after the yellow fever booster vaccination. The source of this sequence is a man aged 25 to 40 who received the YFV17D yellow fever vaccine. The rearrangement joins TRBV7-2 to TRBJ2-1; D is ambiguous. The CDR3, as DNA: TGTGCCAGCAGCTTACAGGCGTTGAAGTACAATGAGCAGTTCTTC. Its translation: CASSLQALKYNEQFF.